A single sample is the source of the 5 T cell receptor beta chains below, sequenced in a study of T cell changes during pregnancy in multiple sclerosis. Method: immunoSEQ multiplex PCR; TCRdb's copy keeps in-frame clones and lacks some. The profile shows about 74,000 clones, more than 90% of them singletons. The material was peripheral blood, obtained after pregnancy. The receptors stem from a female donor in good health, enrolled as a control in a pregnancy study.

The chain recombines TRBV29-1 with TRBJ2-1; TRBD2 agrees at 9 bases. The CDR3 spans 14 residues. In germline, CDR1 is SQVTM, CDR2 ANQGSEA. The V gene end was trimmed by 3 bases and the J gene end by 8 bases; junction bases not matched to a gene: 8. The CDR3 loop is CSVEGGGAGYEQFF. CDR3 in DNA: TGCAGCGTTGAGGGCGGGGGGGCCGGGTATGAGCAGTTCTTC.

V gene TRBV7-2 combines with J gene TRBJ2-7; 7 nucleotides agree with TRBD1. The CDR3 sequence is 12 residues long. V lost 4 bases to trimming and J lost 6 bases; unmatched junction nucleotides: 3. In germline, CDR1 is SGHTA, CDR2 FQGNSA. Written as DNA, the CDR3 is TGTGCCAGCAGCTCGACAGGGTTCGAGCAGTACTTC. This translates into CASSSTGFEQYF.

The V and J genes are TRBV10-3 and TRBJ2-2; 8 positions agree with TRBD2. CDR1 and CDR2 (germline): ENHRY, SYGVKD. V gave up 0 bases and J gave up 4 bases; unmatched junction bases: 4. The CDR3 has 16 residues. The CDR3 spells CAISESREGGTGELFF. In DNA form, the CDR3 reads TGTGCCATCAGTGAGTCCCGGGAGGGCGGCACCGGGGAGCTGTTTTTT.

The V and J genes are TRBV18 and TRBJ1-2; D perhaps matches TRBD1 (6 bases). Trimming cost V 3 bases and J 8 bases, with 19 bases left between them. Looked up from germline, CDR1 is KGHSH and CDR2 is LQKENI. This CDR3 has 15 amino acids. CDR3 loop: CASSPERTDTRGYTF. The CDR3 bases are TGTGCCAGCTCACCCGAGCGGACAGATACGCGCGGCTACACCTTC.

This clone showed up just once. The chain is built from TRBV7-8 and TRBJ1-4; D uncertain. The CDR3 loop spans 14 amino acids. V lost 5 bases and J 0 bases, leaving 7 bases between the germline ends. Germline V lookup: CDR1 SGHVS, CDR2 FQNEAQ. The chain's CDR3 is CASSPTATNEKLFF. As DNA, the CDR3 is TGTGCCAGCAGCCCGACTGCAACTAATGAAAAACTGTTTTTT.